Sequencing of this T cell receptor (beta chain) was carried out in a study of blood T cell repertoires in COVID-19. For the study at large: The United States, Italy and Spain supplied acute and convalescent COVID-19 samples.

Profiled with immunoSEQ multiplex PCR; TCRdb holds only in-frame clones, not every one. The sample has about 140,000 clones; around 83% are singletons. This CDR3 region has 14 residues. Between the trimmed V and J ends, which lost 4 bases and 0 bases, there was a span of 12 bases. Germline CDR1 is SQVTM and CDR2 is ANQGSEA. Sequenced sample: peripheral blood. The clonotype comes from a woman aged 60-75 years with acute or convalescent COVID-19. This chain connects TRBV29-1 to TRBJ1-1; TRBD1 might be the D (5 bases). CDR3 protein: CSVVEYRMNTEAFF. CDR3 in DNA: TGCAGCGTTGTCGAGTACAGGATGAACACTGAAGCTTTCTTT.